The rows below give T cell receptor beta chains drawn from one sample of a study of cytomegalovirus exposure and HLA in healthy donors. Repertoires were generated with immunoSEQ multiplex PCR, while TCRdb's copy carries only in-frame clones and drops some. The profile shows 110,000 or so clones, 90% to 97% of them singletons. The sequencing input was PBMCs. These receptors all stem from a woman between 18 and 30 years old in good health and CMV-seronegative. The CDR3 runs from the conserved cysteine through the conserved F or W. Each record gives: D gene, clone size, V gene, J gene, CDR3 DNA, CDR3 protein. The D gene is left open where the match is weak. The size entry is marked missing in some rows and otherwise reads once, few, many or a size class.

>NA|NA|TRBV9|TRBJ1-4
TGTGCCAGCAGCGTAACCCCGACAGCTATGAATGAAAAACTGTTTTTT
CASSVTPTAMNEKLFF
>TRBD2|NA|TRBV18|TRBJ2-7
TGTGCCAGCTCCCAGACTAATAGCGGGGAGTTTCGGATTAAACCCTACGAGCAGTACTTC
CASSQTNSGEFRIKPYEQYF
>TRBD2|NA|TRBV14|TRBJ2-2
TGTGCCAGCAGCAAACAGACTAGCGGGGGCTTTGACACCGGGGAGCTGTTTTTT
CASSKQTSGGFDTGELFF
>NA|NA|TRBV18|TRBJ1-2
TGTGCCAGCTCACCTGACAGAAACTATGGCTACACCTTC
CASSPDRNYGYTF
>NA|NA|TRBV4-2|TRBJ1-4
TGTGCCAGCAGCCAAGAGACAGGCGTTAATGAAAAACTGTTTTTT
CASSQETGVNEKLFF
>NA|NA|TRBV19|TRBJ1-4
TGTGCCAGTAGTATTTTGGGGGCTCGGCCTAATGAAAAACTGTTTTTT
CASSILGARPNEKLFF
>NA|once|TRBV5-8|TRBJ2-7
TGTGCCAGCAGCTTGTCCCGCTACGAGCAGTACTTC
CASSLSRYEQYF
>NA|NA|TRBV7-2|TRBJ2-3
TGTGCCAGCAGCTTAAAACGCAGGGTTGACACAGATACGCAGTATTTT
CASSLKRRVDTDTQYF
>TRBD1|NA|TRBV6-1|TRBJ2-7
TGTGCCAGCAGTTTAGACAGGGTGCCTCGCGAGCAGTACTTC
CASSLDRVPREQYF
>NA|NA|TRBV19|TRBJ2-2
TGTGCCAGTAGTATAGATTCGGCTAGTGTGGGCGGGGAGCTGTTTTTT
CASSIDSASVGGELFF
>NA|NA|TRBV9|TRBJ1-6
TGTGCCAGCAGCGTAGAGGGGAATCGGTATAATTCACCCCTCCACTTT
CASSVEGNRYNSPLHF
>NA|NA|TRBV23-1|TRBJ2-4
TGCGCCAGCAGTCAATCGGGCCAGGCGATCCTAGCCAAAAACATTCAGTACTTC
CASSQSGQAILAKNIQYF
>NA|NA|TRBV27|TRBJ1-2
TGTGCCAGCAGTTTCGGCAGGAACTATGGCTACACCTTC
CASSFGRNYGYTF
>TRBD2|NA|TRBV7-2|TRBJ2-5
TGTGCCAGCAGCTTAGAATGGCTAGCGGGGGGGCCAGAGACCCAGTACTTC
CASSLEWLAGGPETQYF
>TRBD2|NA|TRBV7-2|TRBJ2-7
TGTGCCAGCAGCTTAGCCTCGAGCGGGACTGCCTACGAGCAGTACTTC
CASSLASSGTAYEQYF
>TRBD2|NA|TRBV11-2|TRBJ2-2
TGTGCCAGCAGCTTAGGCACTAGCGGGGGAGCCACCGGGGAGCTGTTTTTT
CASSLGTSGGATGELFF
>TRBD2|NA|TRBV15|TRBJ2-3
TGTGCCACCAGCAGGGGACTAGCGGGGGCTAACACAGATACGCAGTATTTT
CATSRGLAGANTDTQYF
>NA|NA|TRBV5-6|TRBJ2-5
TGTGCCAGCAGCTTGGCCCCGGGAGAGACCCAGTACTTC
CASSLAPGETQYF
>TRBD2|NA|TRBV18|TRBJ2-3
TGTGCCAGCTCACCGGAGGCGGGGGGCGCCACAGATACGCAGTATTTT
CASSPEAGGATDTQYF
>TRBD1|few|TRBV4-2|TRBJ2-7
TGTGCCAGCAGCCAAGTTGGGACAGGGTCCTCCGAGCAGTACTTC
CASSQVGTGSSEQYF
>NA|NA|TRBV10-2|TRBJ1-3
TGCGCCAGCGGGGCTCGCAAGAACACCATATATTTT
CASGARKNTIYF
>NA|NA|TRBV4-2|TRBJ2-7
TGTGCCAGCAGCCAAGATTCCCCCGCGGGGGAGCAGTACTTC
CASSQDSPAGEQYF
>NA|NA|TRBV19|TRBJ1-5
TGTGCCAGTAGCCAGGACACGTTGCAGCCCCAGCATTTT
CASSQDTLQPQHF
>TRBD2|NA|TRBV7-9|TRBJ2-3
TGTGCCAGCAGCTTAGCTAGCGGGGGCAGCACAGATACGCAGTATTTT
CASSLASGGSTDTQYF
>TRBD1|NA|TRBV5-1|TRBJ1-6
TGCGCCAGCAGCTCACAGGGGGGTTCACCCCTCCACTTT
CASSSQGGSPLHF
>NA|NA|TRBV30|TRBJ2-5
TGTGCCTGGAGTGACTTGTCGGGGGTGGCCCAAGAGACCCAGTACTTC
CAWSDLSGVAQETQYF
>NA|NA|TRBV10-3|TRBJ1-2
TGTGCCATCAGGGTAGAAAACTATGGCTACACCTTC
CAIRVENYGYTF
>NA|once|TRBV15|TRBJ2-1
TGTGCCACCAGCAGAGATCGGTGGGGGGGCCGGGATGAGCAGTTCTTC
CATSRDRWGGRDEQFF
>NA|NA|TRBV30|TRBJ1-4
TGTGCCTGGAGTGGAACCGGGTCCCTAAGTGGAAAACTGTTTTTT
CAWSGTGSLSGKLFF
>TRBD2|NA|TRBV5-6|TRBJ2-3
TGTGCCAGCAGCCCGGGACTAGCGGGGGGGTACGATACGCAGTATTTT
CASSPGLAGGYDTQYF
>NA|NA|TRBV30|TRBJ1-3
TGTGCCTGGAGTCTAACAGGTGGAAACACCATATATTTT
CAWSLTGGNTIYF
>NA|NA|TRBV6-1|TRBJ1-4
TGTGCCAGCAGTGAACGCGGCAGGGGAACCGAAAAACTGTTTTTT
CASSERGRGTEKLFF
>NA|NA|TRBV5-1|TRBJ2-1
TGCGCCAGCAGCTTGGTTTTGGGCAGCAGAAACAATGAGCAGTTCTTC
CASSLVLGSRNNEQFF
>TRBD1|NA|TRBV7-9|TRBJ2-7
TGTGCCAGCAGCTTATCGACAGGGATAGGGTACGAGCAGTACTTC
CASSLSTGIGYEQYF
>NA|NA|TRBV7-2|TRBJ2-7
TGTGCCAGCAGCCCCCTTAACGGGGACGAGCAGTACTTC
CASSPLNGDEQYF
>NA|NA|TRBV6-5|TRBJ2-7
TGTGCCATCGCCCGGGGGAACGAGCAGTACTTC
CAIARGNEQYF
>NA|NA|TRBV10-3|TRBJ1-1
TGTGCCATCAGTGAGTCCAGTCAGGTGAACACTGAAGCTTTCTTT
CAISESSQVNTEAFF
>NA|once|TRBV11-3|TRBJ2-5
TGTGCCAGCAGCTTAGATGGCAGGGGCCAAGAGACCCAGTACTTC
CASSLDGRGQETQYF
>NA|few|TRBV11-2|TRBJ2-5
TGTGCCAGCAGCTTACTAGGGAGTGAACAGGAGACCCAGTACTTC
CASSLLGSEQETQYF
>NA|once|TRBV28|TRBJ1-5
TGTGCCAGCACAGGAAGCAAGGAGCCCCAGCATTTT
CASTGSKEPQHF
>TRBD2|NA|TRBV4-3|TRBJ2-7
TGCGCCAGCAGCCAAGTTTGGGGGGGAGGCGACGAGCAGTACTTC
CASSQVWGGGDEQYF
>TRBD1|NA|TRBV4-2|TRBJ2-7
TGTGCCAGCAGACAAAACGGACAGGCCACCTACGAGCAGTACTTC
CASRQNGQATYEQYF
>NA|NA|TRBV7-3|TRBJ1-5
TGTGCCAGCAGCCAGGACAGAAATCAGCCCCAGCATTTT
CASSQDRNQPQHF
>NA|NA|TRBV6-6|TRBJ1-2
TGTGCCACCTTCCTACAGGGCTATGGCTACACCTTC
CATFLQGYGYTF
>TRBD1|NA|TRBV6-1|TRBJ1-2
TGTGCCAGCAGTAGACAGGGAAATGGCTACACCTTC
CASSRQGNGYTF
>NA|NA|TRBV25-1|TRBJ2-1
TGTGCCAGCAGTCCAGGGGTCTACAATGAGCAGTTCTTC
CASSPGVYNEQFF
>NA|NA|TRBV19|TRBJ2-7
TGTGCCAGTGGACTTTACTCAGGTTCCTCCTACGAGCAGTACTTC
CASGLYSGSSYEQYF
>NA|NA|TRBV10-3|TRBJ2-7
TGTGCCATCGGCAGGACTAACGAGCAGTACTTC
CAIGRTNEQYF
>NA|NA|TRBV6-5|TRBJ1-2
TGTGCCAGCCACCCGGGGGGGCGGAACTATGGCTACACCTTC
CASHPGGRNYGYTF
>TRBD1|NA|TRBV11-2|TRBJ2-1
TGTGCCAGCGGGTACCGGGACAGGGCACCCAATGAGCAGTTCTTC
CASGYRDRAPNEQFF
>TRBD1|NA|TRBV5-6|TRBJ2-1
TGTGCCAGCAGCTACTGGACAGGGGGAGTCTACAATGAGCAGTTCTTC
CASSYWTGGVYNEQFF
>NA|NA|TRBV7-6|TRBJ1-1
TGTGCCAGCAGCTCGCAGGGCACTGAAGCTTTCTTT
CASSSQGTEAFF